A selection of T cell receptor beta chains follows, all from one sample in a study of CD8+ T cells in alopecia areata. Some clones are missing from TCRdb's copy, which holds only in-frame ones; the method was immunoSEQ multiplex PCR. The table lists some 7,000 clones, 67% of them singletons. The specimen was skin, collected at week 0. These receptors came from a human donor with alopecia areata. The conserved cysteine and the conserved F or W are not part of the CDR3 here. The D gene is left open where the match is weak.

d_gene	j_gene	v_gene	CDR3aa
TRBD1	TRBJ2-3	TRBV6-4	ASSERQGADTQY
TRBD2	TRBJ2-5	TRBV7-8	ASSLGGGRGVETQY
NA	TRBJ2-5	TRBV7-2	ASSLPRQETQY
NA	TRBJ2-3	TRBV30	AWRDITDTQY
NA	TRBJ2-7	TRBV6-5	ASKRGTEAYEQY
NA	TRBJ1-2	TRBV2	ASSEERPRSAT
NA	TRBJ1-4	TRBV30	AWSVETNNEKLF
NA	TRBJ2-2	TRBV7-9	ASSLLKGNTGELF
TRBD2	TRBJ2-2	TRBV10-3	AISSHRLTLAGGTNTGELF
NA	TRBJ1-2	TRBV29-1	SVEGVYGYT
NA	TRBJ2-5	TRBV6-1	ASSPRTGSQETQY
NA	TRBJ2-7	TRBV30	AWSVGRNSYEQY
NA	TRBJ2-3	TRBV7-2	ASSPTPAGTDTQY
NA	TRBJ1-3	TRBV6-6	ASSYGNTIY
TRBD1	TRBJ1-5	TRBV5-6	ASSLRDRESQPQH
NA	TRBJ2-3	TRBV5-5	ASSLAVGSTDTQY
TRBD1	TRBJ2-7	TRBV5-4	ASSSHQGASYEQY
NA	TRBJ2-2	TRBV5-4	ASSLAMGNTGELF
NA	TRBJ2-7	TRBV2	ASSEAGGQLHEQY
NA	TRBJ2-1	TRBV18	ASSPPGFLGARGNEQF
NA	TRBJ1-1	TRBV6-6	ASSYSDTGMNTEAF
TRBD1	TRBJ2-5	TRBV7-3	ASSSQTGQGGETQY
NA	TRBJ1-5	TRBV19	ASSRDRDLNQPQH
NA	TRBJ2-7	TRBV6-1	ASSSSGSYEQY
TRBD2	TRBJ2-1	TRBV6-6	ASFERGGRHEQF
NA	TRBJ2-7	TRBV11-1	ASSLVRTGGAYEQY
NA	TRBJ2-4	TRBV4-1	ASSQGMSQNIQY
NA	TRBJ2-7	TRBV27	ASSPLGEGEAYEQY
NA	TRBJ1-5	TRBV30	AWSVSADNQPQH
NA	TRBJ2-7	TRBV30	AWGRDGYYEQY
NA	TRBJ2-3	TRBV6-5	ASSYDQSFTDTQY
NA	TRBJ2-1	TRBV19	ASSPASGVAEQF
TRBD1	TRBJ1-1	TRBV27	ASSLSRGDRNTEAF
NA	TRBJ1-2	TRBV19	ASSNIGTPNYGYT
TRBD1	TRBJ2-3	TRBV4-2	ASSLVGQGTDTQY
NA	TRBJ1-1	TRBV9	ASSVESAMNTEAF
NA	TRBJ2-3	TRBV14	ASSVADTQY
NA	TRBJ2-7	TRBV4-1	ASSQVGRAGEQY
TRBD1	TRBJ2-1	TRBV5-6	ASSLGTDGYEQF
TRBD2	TRBJ2-4	TRBV7-2	ASSPYAGGEDIQY
NA	TRBJ2-1	TRBV5-6	ASSLKWRGAYNEQF
TRBD1	TRBJ2-3	TRBV27	ASSFKGAYTDTQY
NA	TRBJ2-5	TRBV7-8	ASSPTSSQETQY
TRBD2	TRBJ2-3	TRBV6-6	ASSYGLAGGTDTQY
NA	TRBJ1-6	TRBV6-5	ASSPGWVNSPLH
NA	TRBJ1-1	TRBV2	ASSRGVNTEAF
NA	TRBJ2-5	TRBV5-1	ASSLSGRYQETQY
NA	TRBJ1-3	TRBV21-1	ASSKGTGKSSGNTIY
NA	TRBJ1-1	TRBV18	ASSPPGLRDTEAF
NA	TRBJ1-5	TRBV16	ASSTWRINQPQH
NA	TRBJ1-5	TRBV5-4	ASTRSLQPQH
NA	TRBJ1-1	TRBV4-2	ASSPIIGVNTEAF
NA	TRBJ2-2	TRBV7-4	ASSSGGSTGELF
NA	TRBJ1-5	TRBV2	ASSGPKKVNQPQH